Below are 19 T cell receptor beta chains sequenced from a single sample in a study of cytomegalovirus exposure and HLA in healthy donors. A multiplex PCR was run with 60 Vbeta primers and 13 Jbeta primers. Some clones are missing from TCRdb's copy, which holds only in-frame ones; the method was immunoSEQ multiplex PCR. The data show around 140,000 clones, about 82% seen once. Sample: PBMCs. The receptors originated from a female donor in good health and CMV-seropositive.

The gene calls are TRBV10-3 and TRBJ2-1, with TRBD1 identical over 8 bases. Germline CDR1 and CDR2: ENHRY and SYGVKD. The CDR3 has 16 residues. The junction had 7 bases not matched to a gene; V was cut back by 4 bases and J by 2 bases. The CDR3 sequence is CAISGSGTGAYNEQFF. CDR3 bases: TGTGCCATCAGTGGATCAGGGACAGGTGCCTACAATGAGCAGTTCTTC.

CDR3 DNA sequence: TGTGCCAGCAGCCACCGTACGGACATCAACTATGGCTACACCTTC. Translation: CASSHRTDINYGYTF. The rearrangement links TRBV4-2 to TRBJ1-2; D possibly corresponds to TRBD1 (5 bases). CDR1 LGHNA and CDR2 YNFKEQ come from the germline V gene. Trimming removed 3 bases from V and 2 bases from J, with 13 bases in between. The CDR3 has 15 residues.

CDR3 residues: CASSSDRGLYGYTF. CDR3 sequence (DNA): TGTGCCAGCAGCTCGGACAGGGGACTCTATGGCTACACCTTC. The genes are TRBV5-4 and TRBJ1-2; TRBD1 aligns across 9 bases. Trimming took 3 bases from V and 4 from J; bases not matched to a gene: 4. Germline V CDR1 and CDR2: SGHNT, YYREEE (reference sequence). This CDR3 spans 14 amino acids.

This clone has only one observation. V gene TRBV5-1 combines with J gene TRBJ2-7; 13 bases are shared with TRBD2. CDR1 is SGHRS and CDR2 is YFSETQ in the germline V gene. CDR3 length: 15 residues. Trimming cost V 3 bases and J 6 bases; bases outside gene matches: 6. CDR3 loop: CASSSLTSGGREQYF. CDR3 nucleotides: TGCGCCAGCAGCTCGCTGACTAGCGGGGGGCGCGAGCAGTACTTC.

A note on this clone: One junction end disagrees with the germline gene, perhaps due to a read error. The J gene is TRBJ2-7, the V gene TRBV5-1; 8 positions match TRBD1. The germline gives CDR1 SGHRS, CDR2 YFSETQ. The CDR3 runs to 11 residues. The DNA for the CDR3 is TGCGCCAGCAGCTCCGAGGACAGGGCTAGATTC. Encoded protein: CASSSEDRARF.

This clone was observed once. The CDR3 reads CASRQGMGTDTQYF. The DNA of the CDR3 is TGCGCCAGCAGACAGGGAATGGGCACAGATACGCAGTATTTT. The rearrangement joins TRBV5-1 to TRBJ2-3, with D perhaps TRBD1 (6 bases). This CDR3 comprises 14 residues. Germline V lookup: CDR1 SGHRS, CDR2 YFSETQ. Deletions cut 5 bases from V and 1 base from J, with 11 bases between.

The rearrangement uses TRBV5-6 and TRBJ2-3; weak D call: TRBD2 (7 bases). This CDR3 contains 17 residues. Trimming left V 5 bases short and J 0 bases short, with 19 bases between. Germline V gene lookup returns CDR1 SGHDT and CDR2 YYEEEE. CDR3 loop: CASRSISGGISTDTQYF. The CDR3, as DNA: TGTGCCAGCAGGTCGATTTCGGGGGGCATTAGCACAGATACGCAGTATTTT.

As for this clone: The sample has other DNA sequences that encode this CDR3 too. The chain recombines TRBV10-1 with TRBJ2-5; D is ambiguous. The CDR3 loop spans 12 amino acids. Germline CDR1 and CDR2: WNHNN and SYGVQD (reference sequence). V was clipped by 4 bases and J by 5 bases, with 8 bases between them. In DNA form, the CDR3 reads TGCGCCAGCAGTGGGGTCGGGGAGACCCAGTACTTC. Protein product: CASSGVGETQYF.

The table lists this clone with a few counts. The V gene is TRBV7-9, the J gene TRBJ2-7; possible D gene TRBD2, 5 bases. The CDR3 extends over 15 amino acids. V was clipped by 5 bases and J by 0 bases, with 14 bases between them. The V gene's germline CDR1 is SEHNR and CDR2 FQNEAQ (reference sequence). The CDR3 DNA follows: TGTGCCAGCAGCGGGCGCGGGTGGAGCTCCTACGAGCAGTACTTC. Amino acid sequence: CASSGRGWSSYEQYF. The entire variable domain, with the rest obtained from reference TRBV7-9 and TRBJ2-7, is as follows: DTGVSQNPRHKITKRGQNVTFRCDPISEHNRLYWYRQTLGQGPEFLTYFQNEAQLEKSRLLSDRFSAERPKGSFSTLEIQRTEQGDSAMYLCASSGRGWSSYEQYFGPGTRLTVT.

The chain uses TRBV29-1 and TRBJ2-1; D is perhaps TRBD1 (5 bases). The germline V gene has CDR1 SQVTM and CDR2 ANQGSEA. CDR3 length equals 14 residues. Trimming took 7 bases from V and 1 from J, leaving 14 bases between them. In DNA, the CDR3 is TGCAGCGGATCGGACAACCCTTCCTACAATGAGCAGTTCTTC. Protein product: CSGSDNPSYNEQFF.

This chain uses TRBV18 with TRBJ1-2; 7 bases line up with TRBD1. Germline values: CDR1 KGHSH, CDR2 LQKENI. The length of the CDR3 is 15 residues. V dropped 3 bases and J dropped 2; count of bases not matched to a gene: 6. The CDR3 reads CASSPFATGNYGYTF. The CDR3 nucleotides are TGTGCCAGCTCACCGTTCGCGACAGGGAACTATGGCTACACCTTC. Full variable domain (outside the CDR3, taken from reference TRBV18 and TRBJ1-2): NAGVMQNPRHLVRRRGQEARLRCSPMKGHSHVYWYRQLPEEGLKFMVYLQKENIIDESGMPKERFSAEFPKEGPSILRIQQVVRGDSAAYFCASSPFATGNYGYTFGSGTRLTVV.

The genes are TRBV6-1 and TRBJ2-7, with 8 bases matching TRBD1. Germline loops: CDR1 MNHNS, CDR2 SASEGT. The trim removed 8 bases at V and 0 bases at J, leaving 9 bases unmatched. This CDR3 is built from 15 residues. This chain's CDR3 is CASALETGGSYEQYF. Written as DNA, the CDR3 is TGTGCCAGCGCCTTAGAAACAGGGGGCTCCTACGAGCAGTACTTC.

The chain employs TRBV27 and TRBJ2-7, with D possibly matching TRBD1 (5 bases). CDR3 size: 13 residues. The germline V gene encodes CDR1 MNHEY and CDR2 SMNVEV (reference sequence). Trimming pared 3 bases from V and 5 bases from J, leaving 11 bases between. The CDR3 nucleotides are TGTGCCAGCAGTTTCTCAGGGTTCGACGAGCAGTACTTC. Its translation is CASSFSGFDEQYF.

The chain carries TRBV19 and TRBJ2-7; D is unclear. The germline V and J ends were trimmed by 3 bases and 4 bases, with 10 bases remaining between them. This CDR3 has 13 residues. Germline-derived CDR1 and CDR2 are LNHDA and SQIVND (reference sequence). CDR3 DNA: TGTGCCAGTAGTATTAGCCACACGTACGAGCAGTACTTC. It translates to CASSISHTYEQYF.

J is TRBJ2-5 and V is TRBV4-1, with D possibly being TRBD2 (6 bases). Germline V lookup: CDR1 MGHRA, CDR2 YSYEKL. Trimming shortened V by 1 base and J by 5 bases, and 11 bases separated the two germline ends. The CDR3 loop spans 14 amino acids. CDR3 in DNA: TGCGCCAGCAGCCAAGCGGGAGTAAGTGAGACCCAGTACTTC. It codes for CASSQAGVSETQYF.

This chain links TRBV7-6 with TRBJ2-7; 8 nucleotides match TRBD1. The CDR3 totals 14 residues. V shed 5 bases, J shed 2 bases, and the junction held 5 bases outside the gene matches. From germline, CDR1 is SGHVS and CDR2 FNYEAQ. The CDR3, as DNA: TGTGCCAGCAGCCCCGGGACAGGACCCTACGAGCAGTACTTC. It encodes CASSPGTGPYEQYF.

The rearrangement joins TRBV28 to TRBJ1-1; D remains ambiguous. V lost 2 bases to trimming and J lost 2 bases, with 9 bases between them. This CDR3 comprises 14 residues. Per the germline V gene, CDR1 is MDHEN and CDR2 is SYDVKM. CDR3 amino acids: CASSLPGVNTEAFF. CDR3 DNA: TGTGCCAGCAGTTTACCCGGGGTCAACACTGAAGCTTTCTTT.

The V and J genes are TRBV7-9 and TRBJ1-1; the match to TRBD1 covers 9 bases. Germline CDR1 is SEHNR and CDR2 is FQNEAQ (reference sequence). V shed 1 base, J shed 6 bases, and the junction held 3 bases outside the gene matches. CDR3 length: 14 amino acids. In DNA, the CDR3 is TGTGCCAGCAGCTTAGGGACAGGGGTCGCTGAAGCTTTCTTT. The encoded protein is CASSLGTGVAEAFF.

V usage is TRBV10-1 and J usage is TRBJ1-2; no definite D call. This CDR3 comprises 12 residues. Between the trimmed V and J ends, which lost 5 bases and 2 bases, there was a span of 6 bases. Germline V lookup: CDR1 WNHNN, CDR2 SYGVQD (reference sequence). As DNA, the CDR3 is TGCGCCAGCAGTAACTCCAACTATGGCTACACCTTC. Translation gives CASSNSNYGYTF.